These 23 T cell receptor beta chains share one sample of origin, sequenced in a study of T cell responses to AZD1222 COVID-19 vaccine (dated by TCRdb to the early 2020s). The time point tag for this specimen amounts to: about 28 days (+/-7) after the second vaccine dose. Receptor amplification or capture employed the immunoSEQ multiplex PCR assay. As stored in TCRdb, this immuneACCESS dataset retains in-frame rearrangements with V and J assigned. A fraction of the clones does not appear; measured against another copy, unresolved V genes explain less than half of the discrepancy, and the remainder lacks a known reason. The sample profile shows approximately 150,000 clones; 94% of them were found once. The ten largest make up approximately 5.5% of the sample. Specimen: peripheral blood, collected 28 days after the second AZD1222 dose. These receptors were taken from an adult who received the AZD1222 COVID-19 vaccine.

The chain couples TRBV3-1 (or the pseudogene TRBV3-2) to TRBJ2-7; D is ambiguous. V lost 1 base, J lost 0 bases, and 10 bases lay in between. The CDR3 has 15 amino acids. Germline V CDR1 and CDR2: LGHDT, YNNKEL (reference sequence). CDR3 loop: CASSQVNYVSYEQYF. The CDR3 DNA is TGTGCCAGCAGCCAAGTGAACTACGTCTCCTACGAGCAGTACTTC.

The V call is TRBV24-1, the J call TRBJ2-2, with TRBD2 matching 13 bases. Trimming took 3 bases from V and 6 from J; bases not matched to a gene: 6. The CDR3 runs to 17 residues. Germline V gene data show CDR1 as KGHDR and CDR2 as SFDVKD. CDR3 amino acids: CATSDQLAGGPPGELFF. The CDR3 region has the DNA TGTGCCACCAGTGATCAACTAGCGGGAGGGCCCCCCGGGGAGCTGTTTTTT.

This clone appeared a single time. The genes are TRBV11-2 and TRBJ1-3; D not certain. CDR1 and CDR2 from the germline V gene are SGHAT and FQNNGV. Trimming left V 2 bases short and J 9 bases short, with 8 bases between. The CDR3 loop spans 12 amino acids. CDR3 nucleotide sequence: TGTGCCAGCAGCTTAACGGGGAGCACCATATATTTT. Protein sequence: CASSLTGSTIYF.

V and J are TRBV3-1 (or the pseudogene TRBV3-2) and TRBJ2-7; D may be TRBD2 (5 bases). The CDR3 length is 13 residues. V lost 4 bases to trimming and J lost 3 bases, with 10 bases between them. Germline V lookup: CDR1 LGHDT, CDR2 YNNKEL (reference sequence). CDR3 protein: CASSLLGIYEQYF. The DNA of the CDR3 is TGTGCCAGCAGCCTCCTCGGGATCTACGAGCAGTACTTC.

The table lists this clone with a count of one. V is TRBV18 and J is TRBJ2-3, with 13 bases that match TRBD2. With 0 bases clipped from V and 2 bases from J, the junction kept 5 bases outside the gene matches. CDR1 is KGHSH and CDR2 is LQKENI in the germline V gene. The CDR3 consists of 18 residues. CDR3 region: CASSPPKLAGGFTDTQYF. In DNA, the CDR3 is TGTGCCAGCTCACCACCAAAACTAGCGGGAGGGTTCACAGATACGCAGTATTTT.

This rearrangement joins TRBV30 to TRBJ2-7; D unclear. Germline V gene sequence: CDR1 GTSNPN, CDR2 SVGIG (reference sequence). This CDR3 contains 12 residues. Trimming took 0 bases from V and 5 from J, leaving 8 bases between them. CDR3 region: CAWSVWVDEQYF. CDR3 bases: TGTGCCTGGAGTGTTTGGGTCGACGAGCAGTACTTC.

This clone was found once. The rearrangement uses TRBV5-4 and TRBJ2-1, with 8 positions matching TRBD2. This CDR3 comprises 16 residues. V shed 6 bases and J 3 bases; nucleotides not matched to a gene: 11. Looked up from germline, CDR1 is SGHNT and CDR2 is YYREEE (reference sequence). The DNA of the CDR3 is TGTGCCAGCACCCTCGGGGGGGTAGCGGTCTACAATGAGCAGTTCTTC. As protein: CASTLGGVAVYNEQFF. Using reference TRBV5-4 and TRBJ2-1 for the parts outside the CDR3, the full variable domain is ETGVTQSPTHLIKTRGQQVTLRCSSQSGHNTVSWYQQALGQGPQFIFQYYREEENGRGNFPPRFSGLQFPNYSSELNVNALELDDSALYLCASTLGGVAVYNEQFFGPGTRLTVL.

CDR3 coding DNA: TGTGCCAGCAGTTACGGCGGGAGGACGACAGATACGCAGTATTTT. This codes for CASSYGGRTTDTQYF. This chain uses TRBV6-6 with TRBJ2-3, with 8 bases fitting TRBD2. Germline CDR1 reads MNHNY; CDR2 reads SVGAGI (reference sequence). The junction had 4 bases not matched to a gene; V was cut back by 2 bases and J by 3 bases. The CDR3 is made up of 15 amino acids.

As DNA, the CDR3 is TGCGCCAGCCAGGGACTAGCTAGCGGGGAGCTGTTTTTT. Protein sequence: CASQGLASGELFF. The chain links TRBV10-2 to TRBJ2-2; TRBD2 matches at 9 bases. CDR1 is WSHSY, CDR2 SAAADI, per germline. The CDR3 consists of 13 residues. Germline trimming cut 8 bases from V and 7 bases from J; bases unmatched to any gene: 5.

This chain uses TRBV7-8 with TRBJ1-1; 7 bases match TRBD1. The germline gives CDR1 SGHVS, CDR2 FQNEAQ. The CDR3 has 15 amino acids. V lost 5 bases to trimming and J lost 7 bases; unmatched junction nucleotides: 13. The CDR3 nucleotides are TGTGCCAGCAGCCCTCCGACAGGGAGTACGGTTGAAGCTTTCTTT. Amino acids: CASSPPTGSTVEAFF.

The count of this clone is one. This chain connects TRBV15 to TRBJ1-2, with a weak D call TRBD1 (6 bases). The V end lost 5 bases, the J end lost 5 bases, and 18 bases lay between the germline ends. The CDR3 consists of 15 residues. Looked up from germline, CDR1 is LNHNV and CDR2 is YYDKDF (reference sequence). The CDR3 DNA reads as TGTGCCACCAGCGGTGACACAGGACAGAAATATGGCTACACCTTC. Translation: CATSGDTGQKYGYTF.

The CDR3 DNA is TGTGCCAGCAGCCAAGGGGCTAGCGGGTCCTACGAGCAGTACTTC. It translates to CASSQGASGSYEQYF. This rearrangement joins TRBV3-1 (or the pseudogene TRBV3-2) to TRBJ2-7; TRBD2 aligns across 8 bases. CDR3 length: 15 residues. Germline CDR1 is LGHDT and CDR2 is YNNKEL (reference sequence). Trimming removed 1 base from V and 1 base from J; junction bases left unmatched: 3.

This chain connects TRBV11-2 to TRBJ1-2; 11 bases are a match to TRBD1. The germline CDR1 and CDR2 sequences are SGHAT and FQNNGV. This CDR3 is 14 amino acids long. V was clipped by 4 bases and J by 3 bases; unmatched bases: 1. The CDR3, as DNA: TGTGCCAGCAGCTGGGGACAGGGGGACTATGGCTACACCTTC. It encodes CASSWGQGDYGYTF. Variable domain in full (rest from reference TRBV11-2 and TRBJ1-2): EAGVAQSPRYKIIEKRQSVAFWCNPISGHATLYWYQQILGQGPKLLIQFQNNGVVDDSQLPKDRFSAERLKGVDSTLKIQPAKLEDSAVYLCASSWGQGDYGYTFGSGTRLTVV.

The rearrangement uses TRBV5-8 and TRBJ2-3; 8 bases agree with TRBD2. Germline V CDR1 and CDR2: SGHTS, YDEGEE. The V and J ends lost 2 bases and 3 bases, in that order; junction bases with no gene match: 5. The CDR3 covers 15 residues. The CDR3: CASSFGAGATDTQYF. The CDR3 DNA sequence: TGTGCCAGCAGCTTTGGAGCGGGAGCTACAGATACGCAGTATTTT.

This clone appeared a single time. This sequence joins TRBV2 and TRBJ2-5; D perhaps matches TRBD1 (6 bases). V lost 7 bases, J lost 0 bases, and 6 bases lay in between. CDR3 length: 12 amino acids. CDR1 and CDR2 from the germline V gene are SNHLY and FYNNEI. The CDR3 here is CASNRDQETQYF. As DNA, the CDR3 is TGTGCCAGCAACAGGGACCAAGAGACCCAGTACTTC.

The chain joins TRBV5-1 to TRBJ2-7; D not resolved. The CDR3 is 13 amino acids. With 0 bases removed from V and 2 bases from J, the gap between germline ends came to 6 bases. Germline V lookup: CDR1 SGHRS, CDR2 YFSETQ. The CDR3 DNA sequence: TGCGCCAGCAGCTTGGGACCCGCCTACGAGCAGTACTTC. Translating it yields CASSLGPAYEQYF.

The chain is built from TRBV11-3 and TRBJ1-6, with a possible D match to TRBD1 (6 bases). CDR3 length: 14 residues. Germline loops: CDR1 SGHNT, CDR2 YENEEA. The V end was cut by 11 bases, the J end by 10 bases, with 21 bases between. CDR3 protein: CARRGGGLQSPLHF. Written as DNA, the CDR3 is TGTGCCCGCCGCGGAGGGGGGCTGCAATCACCCCTCCACTTT.

The J gene is TRBJ2-1, the V gene TRBV7-8; 11 positions match TRBD2. V lost 2 bases and J lost 0; bases outside the gene matches: 18. Germline values: CDR1 SGHVS, CDR2 FQNEAQ. The CDR3 has 22 residues. CDR3: CASSLPRVATSGSWSSYNEQFF. CDR3 nucleotide sequence: TGTGCCAGCAGCTTACCTCGTGTGGCAACTAGCGGGAGTTGGAGCTCCTACAATGAGCAGTTCTTC.

The chain employs TRBV2 and TRBJ2-4; 10 nucleotides agree with TRBD2. The CDR3 runs 18 residues. V lost 1 base and J lost 1; bases outside the gene matches: 7. The V gene's germline CDR1 is SNHLY and CDR2 FYNNEI. CDR3 nucleotide sequence: TGTGCCAGCAGTGAAGGTAGCGGGAGGCTGGAGGCCAAAAACATTCAGTACTTC. It codes for CASSEGSGRLEAKNIQYF. The complete variable domain, with remaining parts taken from reference TRBV2 and TRBJ2-4, reads EPEVTQTPSHQVTQMGQEVILRCVPISNHLYFYWYRQILGQKVEFLVSFYNNEISEKSEIFDDQFSVERPDGSNFTLKIRSTKLEDSAMYFCASSEGSGRLEAKNIQYFGAGTRLSVL.

Only one count was recorded for this clone. V usage is TRBV6-5 and J usage is TRBJ1-5, with 7 bases matching TRBD1. The CDR3 is made up of 15 amino acids. Per germline, CDR1 MNHEY and CDR2 SVGAGI. V shed 0 bases, J shed 6 bases, and the junction held 5 bases outside the gene matches. Written as DNA, the CDR3 is TGTGCCAGCAGTTACTCGGGCCAGGGGGGTCAGCCCCAGCATTTT. It yields the protein CASSYSGQGGQPQHF.

This chain joins TRBV28 and TRBJ2-1; 10 bases are a match to TRBD1. The junction had 5 bases not matched to a gene; V was cut back by 7 bases and J by 2 bases. The CDR3 runs to 15 residues. The V gene's germline CDR1 is MDHEN and CDR2 SYDVKM. The CDR3 protein is CASTLGTGAYNEQFF. For the CDR3, the DNA is TGTGCCAGCACCCTAGGGACAGGGGCCTACAATGAGCAGTTCTTC. Drawing the rest from reference TRBV28 and TRBJ2-1, the complete variable domain is DVKVTQSSRYLVKRTGEKVFLECVQDMDHENMFWYRQDPGLGLRLIYFSYDVKMKEKGDIPEGYSVSREKKERFSLILESASTNQTSMYLCASTLGTGAYNEQFFGPGTRLTVL.

The V gene is TRBV6-5, the J gene TRBJ1-2; TRBD1 might be the D (6 bases). The germline CDR1 and CDR2 sequences are MNHEY and SVGAGI. V shed 4 bases and J shed 8 bases, with 23 bases lying between them. The CDR3 loop spans 16 amino acids. The CDR3 sequence: CASSSTPPGGGRGYTF. The CDR3 DNA is TGTGCCAGCAGTTCCACCCCCCCGGGCGGGGGCAGAGGCTACACCTTC.

The rearrangement joins TRBV28 to TRBJ1-2; 7 bases map to TRBD1. The CDR3 is 14 residues long. V dropped 5 bases and J dropped 4; count of bases not matched to a gene: 7. Looked up from germline, CDR1 is MDHEN and CDR2 is SYDVKM. The CDR3 is CASSPSTGIYGYTF. For the CDR3, the DNA is TGTGCCAGCAGTCCGTCGACAGGGATCTATGGCTACACCTTC.